What follows is one TCR beta chain and its context. Its cognate antigen is unknown. Possible read error: a much larger clone is one base away. This specimen comes from a study of regulatory T cells in long-lasting Graves disease. On the study more broadly: Positive TSH receptor antibodies alongside over 5 years of antithyroid drugs were what marked Graves' disease as persistent. Findings of the study overall: TRBV28, TRBJ1-2 and TRBJ2-5 were segments that persistent disease favored. Researchers reported studying only peripheral blood, not thyroid tissue.

As to time point: persistent/refractory GD, antithyroid drugs over 5 years with positive TRAb. Extracted RNA from PBMCs served as the source of the TCR library. American Thyroid Association guidelines defined how Graves' disease was diagnosed. This CDR3 is 15 amino acids long. Germline CDR1 reads SGHTA; CDR2 reads FQGNSA. Libraries of TCR beta came from iRepertoire HTBI primers plus Arm-PCR of CDR3 regions. One entry per CDR3 protein, called by TCRdb with MiXCR from the multiplex PCR reads. The sample lists 450,000 or so distinct CDR3 sequences; around 21% were seen once. Sequencing was performed on peripheral blood mononuclear cells (PBMCs), taken when the disease was refractory, from a patient treated with antithyroid drugs. V usage is TRBV7-2 and J usage is TRBJ2-7; 7 bases line up with TRBD2. This TCR was recovered from a female donor with Graves disease. This CDR3 reads CASSRGEGTAYEQHF. The CDR3 bases are TGTGCCAGCAGCCGGGGGGAGGGGACGGCCTACGAGCAGCACTTC. Together with reference TRBV7-2 and TRBJ2-7, the CDR3 gives the full variable domain: GAGVSQSPSNKVTEKGKDVELRCDPISGHTALYWYRQSLGQGLEFLIYFQGNSAPDKSGLPSDRFSAERTGGSVSTLTIQRTQQEDSAVYLCASSRGEGTAYEQHFGPGTRLTVT.